Each of the 12 T cell receptor beta chains below was sequenced from the same sample in a study of shared clonotypes between healthy human individuals. Some clones are missing from TCRdb's copy, which holds only in-frame ones; the method was immunoSEQ multiplex PCR. In the table there are under 650,000 clones, approximately 95% of which are singletons. The sequenced material came from naive CD4+ T cells sorted from blood. Subset noted: CD45RA+ positively selected. All receptors derive from a woman in her thirties in good health.

The rearrangement uses TRBV28 and TRBJ1-3; the match to TRBD1 covers 8 bases. With 4 bases clipped from V and 8 bases from J, the junction kept 4 bases outside the gene matches. Germline values: CDR1 MDHEN, CDR2 SYDVKM. This CDR3 is built from 13 residues. This chain's CDR3 is CASSSAGGDTIYF. The CDR3 region has the DNA TGTGCCAGCAGTTCTGCAGGGGGCGACACCATATATTTT. Full variable domain (rest looked up from reference TRBV28 and TRBJ1-3): DVKVTQSSRYLVKRTGEKVFLECVQDMDHENMFWYRQDPGLGLRLIYFSYDVKMKEKGDIPEGYSVSREKKERFSLILESASTNQTSMYLCASSSAGGDTIYFGEGSWLTVV.

This chain uses TRBV2 with TRBJ1-2, with D unresolved. CDR1 and CDR2 from the germline V gene are SNHLY and FYNNEI. Trimming left V 2 bases short and J 8 bases short, with 6 bases between. CDR3 length: 11 residues. The CDR3 is CASSEPPGYTF. The CDR3 bases are TGTGCCAGCAGTGAACCCCCCGGCTACACCTTC.

The rearrangement uses TRBV5-1 and TRBJ2-1; D gene unclear. CDR3 length: 15 residues. V lost 1 base and J 4 bases, leaving 12 bases between the germline ends. Per germline, CDR1 SGHRS and CDR2 YFSETQ. The CDR3 DNA sequence: TGCGCCAGCAGCTTGACACAGCTGACTTACAATGAGCAGTTCTTC. Protein sequence: CASSLTQLTYNEQFF. Full variable domain (outside the CDR3, taken from reference TRBV5-1 and TRBJ2-1): KAGVTQTPRYLIKTRGQQVTLSCSPISGHRSVSWYQQTPGQGLQFLFEYFSETQRNKGNFPGRFSGRQFSNSRSEMNVSTLELGDSALYLCASSLTQLTYNEQFFGPGTRLTVL.

Only one count was recorded for this clone. The rearrangement uses TRBV28 and TRBJ1-5; D ambiguous. The CDR3 runs to 15 residues. Germline V CDR1 and CDR2: MDHEN, SYDVKM. Between the trimmed V and J ends, which lost 8 bases and 3 bases, there was a span of 17 bases. In DNA form, the CDR3 reads TGTGCCAGCGACCATGTCCCAACAAACAATCAGCCCCAGCATTTT. Translating gives CASDHVPTNNQPQHF.

The sample holds one count of this clone. This chain uses TRBV28 with TRBJ2-7, with D unclear. Germline V gene lookup returns CDR1 MDHEN and CDR2 SYDVKM. With 4 bases removed from V and 0 bases from J, the gap between germline ends came to 10 bases. CDR3 length equals 14 residues. As DNA, the CDR3 is TGTGCCAGCAGTTCTGAGTCTTACTCCTACGAGCAGTACTTC. Amino acid sequence: CASSSESYSYEQYF. The full variable domain, completed using reference TRBV28 and TRBJ2-7, is DVKVTQSSRYLVKRTGEKVFLECVQDMDHENMFWYRQDPGLGLRLIYFSYDVKMKEKGDIPEGYSVSREKKERFSLILESASTNQTSMYLCASSSESYSYEQYFGPGTRLTVT.

This clone was counted a single time. This chain uses TRBV15 with TRBJ2-3; TRBD1 is a possible D gene (5 bases). Germline V CDR1 and CDR2: LNHNV, YYDKDF (reference sequence). The ends were cut back, 6 bases at V and 3 bases at J, with 10 bases in the middle. This CDR3 comprises 13 residues. The CDR3 sequence: CATRPQGTDTQYF. The CDR3 nucleotides are TGTGCCACCAGACCGCAGGGTACAGATACGCAGTATTTT.

V gene TRBV18 combines with J gene TRBJ2-5; 7 bases line up with TRBD1. CDR3 length equals 15 residues. Germline CDR1 KGHSH, CDR2 LQKENI. The V and J ends lost 8 bases and 3 bases, in that order; junction bases with no gene match: 12. CDR3 residues: CASAPLSGTEETQYF. DNA for the CDR3: TGTGCCAGCGCCCCACTATCCGGGACAGAAGAGACCCAGTACTTC.

This clone was seen only once. The V call is TRBV5-5, the J call TRBJ1-5; D remains ambiguous. The ends were cut back, 0 bases at V and 6 bases at J, with 10 bases in the middle. Per the germline V gene, CDR1 is SGHKS and CDR2 is YYEKEE (reference sequence). This CDR3 has 14 amino acids. The CDR3 protein is CASSLDPGSQPQHF. The CDR3, as DNA: TGTGCCAGCAGCTTGGATCCGGGCTCTCAGCCCCAGCATTTT.

This clone was observed once. CDR3 amino acids: CASRSNGETQYF. CDR3 nucleotide sequence: TGTGCCAGCAGGTCGAACGGGGAGACCCAGTACTTC. This rearrangement joins TRBV27 to TRBJ2-5; no definite D call. The CDR3 is 12 amino acids. Deletions cut 6 bases from V and 5 bases from J, with 10 bases between. Per germline, CDR1 MNHEY and CDR2 SMNVEV (reference sequence).

The V gene is TRBV5-1, the J gene TRBJ2-1, with TRBD1 matching over 9 bases. V was clipped by 4 bases and J by 5 bases; unmatched bases: 1. The germline V gene has CDR1 SGHRS and CDR2 YFSETQ. This CDR3 contains 13 residues. The CDR3: CASSRDRDNEQFF. In DNA form, the CDR3 reads TGCGCCAGCAGCAGGGACAGGGACAATGAGCAGTTCTTC.

This chain links TRBV10-2 with TRBJ2-7; D is tentatively TRBD1 or TRBD2 (6 bases each). CDR1 and CDR2 (germline): WSHSY, SAAADI. V lost 6 bases, J lost 8 bases, and 23 bases lay in between. The CDR3 consists of 15 residues. The CDR3 loop reads CASRGQGLPPRQQYF. CDR3 nucleotide sequence: TGCGCCAGCAGGGGACAAGGACTACCTCCTAGGCAGCAGTACTTC.

The CDR3 is CASSPQTGTRNTIYF. As DNA, the CDR3 is TGTGCCAGCAGCCCACAGACCGGGACTCGAAACACCATATATTTT. V and J are TRBV6-5 and TRBJ1-3; TRBD1 might be the D (5 bases). Germline V gene data show CDR1 as MNHEY and CDR2 as SVGAGI. Trimming took 6 bases from V and 5 from J, leaving 17 bases between them. The CDR3 extends over 15 amino acids.